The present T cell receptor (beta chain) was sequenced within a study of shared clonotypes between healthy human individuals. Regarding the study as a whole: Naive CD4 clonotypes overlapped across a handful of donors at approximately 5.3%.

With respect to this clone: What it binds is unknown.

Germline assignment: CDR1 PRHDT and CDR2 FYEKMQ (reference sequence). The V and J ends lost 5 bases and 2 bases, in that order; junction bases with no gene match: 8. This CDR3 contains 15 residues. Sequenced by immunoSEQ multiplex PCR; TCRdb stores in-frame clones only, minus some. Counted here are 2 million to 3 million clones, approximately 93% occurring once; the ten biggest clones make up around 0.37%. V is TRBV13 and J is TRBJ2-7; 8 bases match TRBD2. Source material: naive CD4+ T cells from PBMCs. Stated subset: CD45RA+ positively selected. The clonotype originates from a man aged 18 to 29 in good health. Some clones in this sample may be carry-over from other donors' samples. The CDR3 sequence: CASSDRAGEAYEQYF. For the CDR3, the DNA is TGTGCCAGCAGCGATCGAGCGGGGGAGGCCTACGAGCAGTACTTC.